This T cell receptor (beta chain) is from a study of OX40 agonist ivuxolimab in advanced cancers. Study-wide points: CD4+ and CD8+ blood T cells expanded clonally by week 6 at 0.1 to 3.0 mg/kg.

Germline-derived CDR1 and CDR2 are GTSNPN and SVGIG (reference sequence). With 0 bases removed from V and 6 bases from J, the gap between germline ends came to 11 bases. This CDR3 has 13 amino acids. TCRdb's copy holds only in-frame clones and misses some; the assay was immunoSEQ multiplex PCR. The top ten clones hold over 1.5% of a sample with approximately 82,000 clones, around 86% of them seen once. As concerns this clone: Its antigen is unknown.

V gene TRBV30 combines with J gene TRBJ1-1; D is possibly TRBD1 (5 bases). The receptor comes from an adult with an advanced solid tumor such as melanoma, head and neck, liver or kidney cancer. This specimen consisted of CD4+ or CD8+ T cells sorted from blood, obtained in a trial of the OX40 agonist ivuxolimab. CDR3 residues: CAWSVQEGAEAFF. The CDR3 DNA sequence: TGTGCCTGGAGTGTACAAGAAGGGGCTGAAGCTTTCTTT.